This record covers a single T cell receptor (beta chain). Its antigen is as yet unknown. The data derive from a study of CXCR3-negative and CXCR3-positive naive CD8 T cells. Overall study findings and caveats: Upon cryopreservation, CXCR3 expression partially decreased, and most assays used fresh PBMCs. TRB CDR3s were more hydrophobic in CXCR3-positive than in CXCR3-negative naive cells.

Preparation of TRB cDNA libraries relied on 5' RACE carrying UMI labels. TCRdb re-called the 5' RACE reads; every CDR3 protein appears as one record, without DNA. The clone table shows under 85,000 distinct CDR3 sequences, with the ten largest holding roughly 1.5%. Germline CDR1 and CDR2: SGHDT and YYEEEE. This CDR3 spans 14 amino acids. The source of this sequence is a human donor in good health. Some clones in this sample may be carry-over from other donors' samples. What was sequenced was naive CXCR3- CD8+ T cells from blood. Subset here: CD45RO-CCR7+CD27+CD95- naive CD8+ T cells lacking CXCR3 (TNR3-). J is TRBJ1-1 and V is TRBV5-6; the D call from TCRdb, TRBD1, cannot be confirmed without DNA. The CDR3: CASSVLRALTEAFF. Variable domain in full (rest from reference TRBV5-6 and TRBJ1-1): DAGVTQSPTHLIKTRGQQVTLRCSPKSGHDTVSWYQQALGQGPQFIFQYYEEEERQRGNFPDRFSGHQFPNYSSELNVNALLLGDSALYLCASSVLRALTEAFFGQGTRLTVV.